This T cell receptor beta chain is drawn from a study of cytomegalovirus exposure and HLA in healthy donors. General observations from the study: It was taken for granted in presence/absence analyses that sequencing depth across donors was roughly uniform.

The V gene end was trimmed by 0 bases and the J gene end by 4 bases; junction bases not matched to a gene: 11. The CDR3 runs 18 residues. Per the germline V gene, CDR1 is LGHNA and CDR2 is YSLEER. PCR amplification relied on 60 Vbeta primers (plus 13 Jbeta primers). Profiling relied on immunoSEQ multiplex PCR, and the TCRdb table lists in-frame clones only, not all of them. This repertoire shows about 120,000 clones, roughly four fifths found once; its top ten account for around 3%. This clone was found once. Its antigen is not identified. Sequencing was performed on PBMCs. The source of this sequence is a young woman in good health and CMV-seropositive. The rearrangement links TRBV4-3 to TRBJ2-1; 8 bases are shared with TRBD2. CDR3 DNA: TGCGCCAGCAGCCAAGATCGGGTAGCGGGGACTTTTTACAATGAGCAGTTCTTC. It translates to CASSQDRVAGTFYNEQFF.